Listed below are T cell receptor beta chains from one sample, sequenced in a study of blood T cell repertoires in COVID-19. TCRdb's copy holds only in-frame clones and misses some; the assay was immunoSEQ multiplex PCR. Of fewer than 500,000 clones in the sample, around 88% were seen once. The material sequenced was peripheral blood. Every receptor here comes from a woman in her 30s with acute or convalescent COVID-19. CDR3s include the opening cysteine and the closing phenylalanine or tryptophan. The order of the fields is V gene, J gene, D gene, clone size, CDR3 protein, CDR3 DNA. A D gene is named only where the DNA matches it firmly. Some rows mark clone size as missing; the rest say once, few, many or name a class of expanded clone.

v_gene: TRBV5-1
j_gene: TRBJ1-6
d_gene: TRBD1
abundance: NA
CDR3aa: CASSSGQGINSPLHF
CDR3nt: TGCGCCAGCAGCTCAGGACAGGGTATCAATTCACCCCTCCACTTT

v_gene: TRBV4-1
j_gene: TRBJ2-2
d_gene: TRBD2
abundance: NA
CDR3aa: CASSQDWLAGGNTGELFF
CDR3nt: TGCGCCAGCAGCCAAGATTGGCTAGCGGGGGGGAACACCGGGGAGCTGTTTTTT

v_gene: TRBV2
j_gene: TRBJ1-2
d_gene: NA
abundance: NA
CDR3aa: CASSGTNNYGYTF
CDR3nt: TGTGCCAGCAGCGGGACTAATAACTATGGCTACACCTTC

v_gene: TRBV3-1/TRBV3-2
j_gene: TRBJ1-1
d_gene: NA
abundance: few
CDR3aa: CASSQQGIVNTEAFF
CDR3nt: TGTGCCAGCAGCCAACAGGGGATCGTGAACACTGAAGCTTTCTTT

v_gene: TRBV27
j_gene: TRBJ1-1
d_gene: NA
abundance: NA
CDR3aa: CASSPDSLSTEAFF
CDR3nt: TGTGCCAGCAGCCCAGATTCCCTCAGCACTGAAGCTTTCTTT

v_gene: TRBV12-3/TRBV12-4
j_gene: TRBJ2-2
d_gene: TRBD1
abundance: many
CDR3aa: CASRGTGTGELFF
CDR3nt: TGTGCCAGCAGGGGGACAGGGACCGGGGAGCTGTTTTTT

v_gene: TRBV9
j_gene: TRBJ2-3
d_gene: NA
abundance: NA
CDR3aa: CASSPRSSSYTQYF
CDR3nt: TGTGCCAGCAGCCCGCGTAGTTCCTCCTATACGCAGTATTTT

v_gene: TRBV4-1
j_gene: TRBJ2-1
d_gene: NA
abundance: NA
CDR3aa: CASSQSGSYNEQFF
CDR3nt: TGCGCCAGCAGCCAAAGCGGCTCCTACAATGAGCAGTTCTTC

v_gene: TRBV5-6
j_gene: TRBJ2-3
d_gene: NA
abundance: NA
CDR3aa: CASSYYPTDTQYF
CDR3nt: TGTGCCAGCAGCTACTATCCCACAGATACGCAGTATTTT

v_gene: TRBV6-5
j_gene: TRBJ1-2
d_gene: NA
abundance: NA
CDR3aa: CASGIQGSYGYTF
CDR3nt: TGTGCCAGCGGAATACAGGGATCTTATGGCTACACCTTC

v_gene: TRBV12-3/TRBV12-4
j_gene: TRBJ1-2
d_gene: NA
abundance: NA
CDR3aa: CASSFHSTHGYTF
CDR3nt: TGTGCCAGCAGTTTTCACAGTACCCATGGCTACACCTTC

v_gene: TRBV5-1
j_gene: TRBJ1-6
d_gene: NA
abundance: NA
CDR3aa: CASSLGSGTGASHF
CDR3nt: TGCGCCAGCAGCTTAGGGTCCGGGACGGGAGCCTCGCACTTT

v_gene: TRBV6-1
j_gene: TRBJ2-2
d_gene: TRBD1
abundance: NA
CDR3aa: CASSEYRTGVSGELFF
CDR3nt: TGTGCCAGCAGTGAATACAGGACAGGGGTCTCCGGGGAGCTGTTTTTT

v_gene: TRBV4-1
j_gene: TRBJ2-5
d_gene: NA
abundance: NA
CDR3aa: CASSQDNRVWETQYF
CDR3nt: TGCGCCAGCAGCCAAGATAACAGGGTGTGGGAGACCCAGTACTTC

v_gene: TRBV28
j_gene: TRBJ2-5
d_gene: NA
abundance: NA
CDR3aa: CASSLPAGDETQYF
CDR3nt: TGTGCCAGCAGTCTCCCTGCAGGGGACGAGACCCAGTACTTC

v_gene: TRBV7-3
j_gene: TRBJ2-1
d_gene: NA
abundance: NA
CDR3aa: CASSSTGSSYNEQFF
CDR3nt: TGTGCCAGCAGCTCCACAGGGAGCTCCTACAATGAGCAGTTCTTC

v_gene: TRBV12-3/TRBV12-4
j_gene: TRBJ2-7
d_gene: NA
abundance: NA
CDR3aa: CASSPGFAYEQYF
CDR3nt: TGTGCCAGCAGTCCGGGTTTCGCCTACGAGCAGTACTTC